This T cell receptor (beta chain) was sequenced for a study of cytomegalovirus exposure and HLA in healthy donors. Notes on the study in general: Cytomegalovirus-associated TCR beta chains were listed, numbering over 150. As confirmed in vitro, a few CMV-associated chains were specific for CMV antigens.

The donors formed part of the approximately 120-subject validation cohort, distinct from the roughly 700-subject first cohort. This CDR3 is built from 15 residues. Germline lookup yields CDR1 MNHNS and CDR2 SASEGT. The V and J ends lost 2 bases and 4 bases, in that order; junction bases with no gene match: 4. This table comes from immunoSEQ multiplex PCR, and its TCRdb copy is limited to in-frame clones, with some not included. The sample holds tens of thousands of clones, 84% seen once. Notes on this clone: Antigen specificity is unknown.

The chain couples TRBV6-1 to TRBJ1-3; TRBD1 aligns across 8 bases. The source is a woman under 30 in good health and CMV-seropositive. The sample comprised PBMCs. In DNA, the CDR3 is TGTGCCAGCAGTGAATCTTGGGACAGGGGAAACACCATATATTTT. Translation: CASSESWDRGNTIYF.